The T cell receptor beta chain described here comes from a study of human T cells and chemical hapten exposure. MiXCR, applied by TCRdb to the RACE reads, yields one record per CDR3 protein. The sample contains fewer than 150,000 distinct CDR3 sequences, 13% of which appear only once. Details on this clonotype: The antigen is not known.

The time point: pre-sensitization, week 0. Treatment given: therapeutic diphenylcyclopropenone sensitization with weekly scalp DPC. Study-wide results and caveats: Clustering by CDR3 similarity yielded significantly more large clusters from expanded TCRs than controls.

The CDR3 has 14 residues. With V trimmed by 1 base and J by 6 bases, 2 bases remained unmatched. Per germline, CDR1 LNHDA and CDR2 SQIVND (reference sequence). Material: whole blood, obtained in connection with sensitization to the hapten diphenylcyclopropenone (DPC). The chain has TRBV19 and TRBJ2-1, with TRBD2 identical over 8 bases. The origin of this receptor is a young woman with alopecia areata. Some clones in this sample may be carry-over from other donors' samples. The CDR3 DNA sequence: TGTGCCAGTAGTATAGCGGGGGGGACCAATGAGCAGTTCTTC. Protein product: CASSIAGGTNEQFF.